The TCR beta chain described here comes from a study of shared clonotypes between healthy human individuals. Note on this clone: The antigen is undetermined.

Here immunoSEQ multiplex PCR was the method, and the copy in TCRdb shows in-frame clones only, minus some. The sample includes 2 million or so clones, over 85% of them seen just once. Study observations and caveats: Sample collection involved blood only; tissue repertoires are likely different.

Sequenced material: naive CD4+ T cells sorted from blood. Subset given: CD45RA+ positively selected. This clonotype was sampled from a young man in good health.

This chain's CDR3 is CASILWGLAGGPRRDTQYF. CDR3 coding DNA: TGTGCCAGCATCCTGTGGGGACTAGCGGGAGGGCCCCGGAGGGATACGCAGTATTTT. The chain carries TRBV5-6 and TRBJ2-3, with 16 bases lining up with TRBD2. V lost 6 bases, J lost 6 bases, and 16 bases stayed unmatched. This CDR3 has 19 amino acids. CDR1 and CDR2 (germline): SGHDT, YYEEEE.